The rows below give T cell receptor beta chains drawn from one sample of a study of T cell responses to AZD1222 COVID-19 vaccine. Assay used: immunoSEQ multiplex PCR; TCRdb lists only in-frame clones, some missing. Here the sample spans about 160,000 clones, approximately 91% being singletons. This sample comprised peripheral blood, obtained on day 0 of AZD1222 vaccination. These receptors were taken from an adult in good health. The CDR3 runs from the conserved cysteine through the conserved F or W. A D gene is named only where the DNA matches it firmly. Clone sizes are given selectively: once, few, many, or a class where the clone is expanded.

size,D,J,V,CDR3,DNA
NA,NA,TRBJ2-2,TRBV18,CASSPDAGAGELFF,TGTGCCAGCTCACCAGACGCCGGGGCCGGGGAGCTGTTTTTT
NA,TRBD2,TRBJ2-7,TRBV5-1,CASSLASLTSGRVVYEQYF,TGCGCCAGCAGCTTGGCATCTTTGACTAGCGGGAGAGTCGTGTACGAGCAGTACTTC
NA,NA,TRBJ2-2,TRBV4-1,CASSQKSPGELFF,TGCGCCAGCAGCCAAAAATCACCGGGGGAGCTGTTTTTT
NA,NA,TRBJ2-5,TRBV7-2,CASSLGPPGETQYF,TGTGCCAGCAGCCTCGGGCCCCCAGGAGAGACCCAGTACTTC
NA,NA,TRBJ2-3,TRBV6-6,CASRPGNVADTQYF,TGTGCCAGCAGACCCGGGAACGTTGCAGATACGCAGTATTTT
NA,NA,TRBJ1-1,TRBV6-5,CASSYSRVGTEAFF,TGTGCCAGCAGTTACTCAAGGGTCGGCACTGAAGCTTTCTTT
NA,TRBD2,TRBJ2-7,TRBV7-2,CASSSSGGSIYEQYF,TGTGCCAGCAGCTCCTCGGGGGGTTCCATCTACGAGCAGTACTTC
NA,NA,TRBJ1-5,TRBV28,CASSTTNQPQHF,TGTGCCAGCAGCACCACAAATCAGCCCCAGCATTTT
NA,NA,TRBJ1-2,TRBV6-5,CASPIGFDKEGGYTF,TGTGCCAGCCCTATAGGGTTTGACAAGGAAGGTGGCTACACCTTC
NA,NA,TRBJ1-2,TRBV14,CASSQEAGAANYGYTF,TGTGCCAGCAGCCAAGAAGCTGGAGCAGCTAACTATGGCTACACCTTC
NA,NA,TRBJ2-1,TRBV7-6,CASSLAGSSSYNEQFF,TGTGCCAGCAGCTTAGCCGGGTCGAGCTCCTACAATGAGCAGTTCTTC
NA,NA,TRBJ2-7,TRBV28,CASSSSGHGTGSYEQYF,TGTGCCAGCAGTTCATCGGGACATGGAACGGGCTCCTACGAGCAGTACTTC
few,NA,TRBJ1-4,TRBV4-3,CASSQGRLADGAHNEKLFF,TGCGCCAGCAGCCAAGGGCGGTTGGCGGACGGCGCCCATAATGAAAAACTGTTTTTT
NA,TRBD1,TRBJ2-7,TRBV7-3,CASSQSGTVGEQYF,TGTGCCAGCAGCCAATCCGGGACAGTAGGCGAGCAGTACTTC
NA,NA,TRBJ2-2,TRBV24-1,CATSGENGEPILQDTGELFF,TGTGCCACCAGTGGTGAAAATGGGGAACCTATCCTCCAGGACACCGGGGAGCTGTTTTTT
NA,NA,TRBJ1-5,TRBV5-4,CASSLDRPKGPQHF,TGTGCCAGCAGCTTGGATCGGCCCAAGGGGCCCCAGCATTTT
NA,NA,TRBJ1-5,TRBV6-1,CASSEQGFNQPQHF,TGTGCCAGCAGTGAGCAAGGGTTCAATCAGCCCCAGCATTTT
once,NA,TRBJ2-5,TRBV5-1,CASGSEVGRFVEAQYF,TGCGCCAGCGGGTCCGAAGTCGGCCGGTTCGTGGAGGCCCAGTACTTC
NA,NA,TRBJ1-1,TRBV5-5,CASSLLPALNTEAFF,TGTGCCAGCAGCTTGCTGCCGGCCTTGAACACTGAAGCTTTCTTT
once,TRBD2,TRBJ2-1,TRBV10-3,CAIRPQTSGQTSYNEQFF,TGTGCCATCAGGCCCCAGACTAGCGGACAGACTTCCTACAATGAGCAGTTCTTC
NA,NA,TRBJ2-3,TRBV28,CASSLGPFGTQYF,TGTGCCAGCAGTTTGGGCCCTTTCGGTACGCAGTATTTT
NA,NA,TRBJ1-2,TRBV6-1,CASSEWVKGYGYTF,TGTGCCAGCAGTGAATGGGTGAAGGGCTATGGCTACACCTTC
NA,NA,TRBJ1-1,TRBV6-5,CASSYTGPPDTEAFF,TGTGCCAGCAGTTACACGGGACCCCCGGACACTGAAGCTTTCTTT
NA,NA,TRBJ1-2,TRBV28,CASSPTVQGGSGYTF,TGTGCCAGCAGTCCGACCGTACAGGGAGGATCTGGCTACACCTTC
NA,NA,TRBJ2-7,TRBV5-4,CASTPPGSYEQYF,TGTGCCAGCACCCCCCCAGGGTCCTACGAGCAGTACTTC
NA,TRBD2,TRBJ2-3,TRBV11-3,CASSRGGSTDTQYF,TGTGCCAGCAGTCGGGGGGGGAGCACAGATACGCAGTATTTT
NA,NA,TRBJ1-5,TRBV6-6,CASSLSAQPQHF,TGTGCCAGCAGCCTCTCTGCTCAGCCCCAGCATTTT